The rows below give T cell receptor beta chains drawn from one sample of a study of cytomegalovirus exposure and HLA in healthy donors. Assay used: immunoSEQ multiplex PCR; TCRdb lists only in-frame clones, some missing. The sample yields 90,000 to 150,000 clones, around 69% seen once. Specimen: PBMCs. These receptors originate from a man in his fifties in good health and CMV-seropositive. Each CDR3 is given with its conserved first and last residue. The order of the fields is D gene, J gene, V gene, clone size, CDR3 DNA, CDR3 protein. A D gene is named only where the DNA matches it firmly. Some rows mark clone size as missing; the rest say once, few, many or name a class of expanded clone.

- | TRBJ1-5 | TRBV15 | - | TGTGCCATCAGCGGGGGCGAGGATCAGCCCCAGCATTTT | CAISGGEDQPQHF
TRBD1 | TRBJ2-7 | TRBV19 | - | TGTGCCAGTTCTCGGACAGGGCTATACGAGCAGTACTTC | CASSRTGLYEQYF
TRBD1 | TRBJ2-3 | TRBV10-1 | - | TGCGCCAGCCTCCGAAGGGGGCCAGGGGATTTAGATACGCAGTATTTT | CASLRRGPGDLDTQYF
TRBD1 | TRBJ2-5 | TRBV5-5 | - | TGTGCCAGCAGCCCAGACAGGGTAGTGGAGACCCAGTACTTC | CASSPDRVVETQYF
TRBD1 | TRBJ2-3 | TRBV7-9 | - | TGTGCCAGCAGCGGTAGACTGGACAGGGCCACAGATACGCAGTATTTT | CASSGRLDRATDTQYF
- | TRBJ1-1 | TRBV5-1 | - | TGCGCCAGCAGCTTGTTGGAGGCGGACACTGAAGCTTTCTTT | CASSLLEADTEAFF
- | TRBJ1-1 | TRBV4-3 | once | TGCGCCAGCAGCCTACAAGCGGACAGTATAACTGAAGCTTTCTTT | CASSLQADSITEAFF
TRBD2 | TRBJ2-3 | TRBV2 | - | TGTGCCAGCAACCTACTAGCGGGATTTACAGATACGCAGTATTTT | CASNLLAGFTDTQYF
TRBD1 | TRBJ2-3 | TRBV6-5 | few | TGTGCCCACAACCGGGACAGGGGGCCAGATACGCAGTATTTT | CAHNRDRGPDTQYF
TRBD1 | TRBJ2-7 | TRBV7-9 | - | TGTGCCAGCAGCTTCGGGACAGGGAGCGAGCAGTACTTC | CASSFGTGSEQYF
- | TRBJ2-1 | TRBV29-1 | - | TGCAGCGTTGAAGATCAGAGGGGGTTGTCCTACAATGAGCAGTTCTTC | CSVEDQRGLSYNEQFF
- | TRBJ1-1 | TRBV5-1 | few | TGCGCCAGCAGCTTGGTGGCAGGGTCTTTACCCACTGAAGCTTTCTTT | CASSLVAGSLPTEAFF
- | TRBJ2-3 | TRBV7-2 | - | TGTGCCAGCTCCGCGGGACTGTTCACGGATACGCAGTATTTT | CASSAGLFTDTQYF